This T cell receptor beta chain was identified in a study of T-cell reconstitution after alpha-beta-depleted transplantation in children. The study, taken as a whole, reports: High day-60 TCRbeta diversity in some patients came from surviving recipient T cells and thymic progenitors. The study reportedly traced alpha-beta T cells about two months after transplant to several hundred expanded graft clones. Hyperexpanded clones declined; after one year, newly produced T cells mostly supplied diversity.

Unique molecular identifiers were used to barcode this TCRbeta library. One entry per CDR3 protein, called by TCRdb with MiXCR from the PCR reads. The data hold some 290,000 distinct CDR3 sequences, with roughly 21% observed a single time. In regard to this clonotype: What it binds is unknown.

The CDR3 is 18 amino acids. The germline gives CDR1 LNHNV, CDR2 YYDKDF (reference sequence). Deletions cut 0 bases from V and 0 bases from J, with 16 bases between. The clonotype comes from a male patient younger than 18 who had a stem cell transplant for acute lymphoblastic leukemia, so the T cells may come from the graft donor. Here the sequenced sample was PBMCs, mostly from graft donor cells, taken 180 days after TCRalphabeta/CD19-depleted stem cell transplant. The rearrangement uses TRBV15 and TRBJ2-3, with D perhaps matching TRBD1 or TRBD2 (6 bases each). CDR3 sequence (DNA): TGTGCCACCAGCAGAGATCGGGGGCTCGGGATTAGCACAGATACGCAGTATTTT. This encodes CATSRDRGLGISTDTQYF.